This is a list of T cell receptor beta chains from one sample in a study of cytomegalovirus exposure and HLA in healthy donors. Sequencing used immunoSEQ multiplex PCR; TCRdb keeps in-frame clones, though not all of them. The sample lists about 98,000 clones; roughly 70% were seen once. Sequenced material: PBMCs. These receptors all stem from a male donor in good health and CMV-seronegative. Each CDR3 is given with its conserved first and last residue. Fields, in order: D gene, V gene, J gene, clone size, CDR3 protein, CDR3 DNA. D genes are given only for firm matches. The listing skips clone size in some rows; elsewhere it reads once, few, many or a size class.

d_gene: TRBD1
v_gene: TRBV6-4
j_gene: TRBJ1-4
abundance: NA
CDR3aa: CASSPGQGSEKLFF
CDR3nt: TGTGCCAGCAGTCCGGGACAGGGTAGCGAAAAACTGTTTTTT

d_gene: NA
v_gene: TRBV28
j_gene: TRBJ2-1
abundance: once
CDR3aa: CASSLFGQPSSYNEQFF
CDR3nt: TGTGCCAGCAGTTTATTTGGACAGCCGAGCTCCTACAATGAGCAGTTCTTC

d_gene: TRBD2
v_gene: TRBV11-2
j_gene: TRBJ2-7
abundance: NA
CDR3aa: CASSLVGTSGYEQYF
CDR3nt: TGTGCCAGCAGCTTAGTAGGGACTAGCGGGTACGAGCAGTACTTC

d_gene: NA
v_gene: TRBV10-3
j_gene: TRBJ1-5
abundance: once
CDR3aa: CAISESFRGDYNQPQHF
CDR3nt: TGTGCCATCAGTGAGTCATTTCGGGGGGACTACAATCAGCCCCAGCATTTT

d_gene: TRBD1
v_gene: TRBV5-6
j_gene: TRBJ2-5
abundance: NA
CDR3aa: CASSSWGSRDRGLTQYF
CDR3nt: TGTGCCAGCAGCTCGTGGGGCTCCCGGGACAGGGGGTTGACCCAGTACTTC

d_gene: NA
v_gene: TRBV6-6
j_gene: TRBJ1-5
abundance: NA
CDR3aa: CASREQGNGNQPQHF
CDR3nt: TGTGCCAGCAGGGAACAGGGTAATGGGAATCAGCCCCAGCATTTT

d_gene: TRBD1
v_gene: TRBV4-2
j_gene: TRBJ1-2
abundance: NA
CDR3aa: CASSPGTGGIYGYTF
CDR3nt: TGTGCCAGCAGCCCCGGGACAGGGGGCATCTATGGCTACACCTTC

d_gene: NA
v_gene: TRBV10-3
j_gene: TRBJ1-1
abundance: NA
CDR3aa: CAIGTGRDTEAFF
CDR3nt: TGTGCCATCGGAACAGGGAGGGACACTGAAGCTTTCTTT

d_gene: NA
v_gene: TRBV29-1
j_gene: TRBJ2-7
abundance: NA
CDR3aa: CSVAGSTYEQYF
CDR3nt: TGCAGCGTTGCCGGGTCCACCTACGAGCAGTACTTC

d_gene: NA
v_gene: TRBV9
j_gene: TRBJ2-7
abundance: NA
CDR3aa: CASSVDWGGREQYF
CDR3nt: TGTGCCAGCAGCGTAGATTGGGGGGGGCGTGAGCAGTACTTC

d_gene: NA
v_gene: TRBV2
j_gene: TRBJ1-1
abundance: NA
CDR3aa: CASSDRTPKRSEAFF
CDR3nt: TGTGCCAGCAGTGACCGGACACCTAAGCGAAGTGAAGCTTTCTTT

d_gene: TRBD2
v_gene: TRBV5-1
j_gene: TRBJ2-2
abundance: few
CDR3aa: CASSLVGSGRRNTGELFF
CDR3nt: TGCGCCAGCAGCTTGGTTGGTAGCGGGAGGCGGAACACCGGGGAGCTGTTTTTT

d_gene: TRBD1
v_gene: TRBV18
j_gene: TRBJ1-2
abundance: once
CDR3aa: CASSPRGLEGYTF
CDR3nt: TGTGCCAGCTCACCCAGGGGGCTCGAGGGCTACACCTTC

d_gene: NA
v_gene: TRBV13
j_gene: TRBJ2-7
abundance: few
CDR3aa: CASSLGAGRNAPYVKQYF
CDR3nt: TGTGCCAGCAGCTTGGGGGCTGGGCGGAACGCTCCTTACGTGAAGCAGTACTTC

d_gene: TRBD1
v_gene: TRBV27
j_gene: TRBJ2-7
abundance: once
CDR3aa: CASSLSPGQSYEQYF
CDR3nt: TGTGCCAGCAGTTTATCCCCGGGACAGAGCTACGAGCAGTACTTC